The sequence of this T cell receptor beta chain was determined in a study of CD8+ T cells in alopecia areata. Whole-study context: It was oral tofacitinib, at 5 to 10 mg twice daily, that treated patients received. Notes on the study in general: Across lesional scalp, and particularly alopecia totalis/universalis, clonality surpassed that of normal scalp.

Turning to this clone: The antigen remains undetermined.

Treatment meaning: oral pan-JAK inhibitor, 5-10 mg twice daily. It was cDNA, reverse transcribed from extracted RNA, that served as the sequencing template. Data came from immunoSEQ multiplex PCR; TCRdb stores just in-frame clones and leaves some out. The table lists 120,000 or so clones, approximately 60% of them singletons. The CDR3 totals 13 residues. The germline CDR1 and CDR2 sequences are MGHDK and SYGVNS. V was clipped by 7 bases and J by 0 bases, with 9 bases between them. V usage is TRBV25-1 and J usage is TRBJ1-1; D uncertain. The sequences come from CD4+ T cells sorted from blood, collected at week 4, from a patient treated with tofacitinib. The clonotype originates from a human donor with alopecia areata. The CDR3 region has the DNA TGTGCCAGCATGGGAGGATTGAACACTGAAGCTTTCTTT. It encodes CASMGGLNTEAFF.